Listed below are T cell receptor beta chains from one sample, sequenced in a study of identical twins. TCRdb re-called the 5' RACE reads through MiXCR, storing one row per CDR3 protein. This table has 400,000 to 650,000 distinct CDR3 sequences, 22% appearing once. Separately, the same data were catalogued under a study of T cells expressing NK-cell markers.

The specimen sequenced was CD4+ T cells sorted from blood. These receptors were collected from a woman under 30 in good health. Both conserved end residues are part of each CDR3. The D gene is left open where the match is weak. Clone size is not always given. Where it is, it says once, few, many or a class for expanded clones.

>TRBJ2-5|NA|NA|TRBV10-3
CATLSAVKETQYF
TGTGCCACCCTATCAGCGGTGAAAGAGACCCAGTACTTC
>TRBJ1-1|NA|NA|TRBV5-1
CASSLPGVGAFF
TGCGCCAGCAGCTTACCGGGGGTAGGTGCTTTCTTT
>TRBJ1-1|few|NA|TRBV20-1
CSAMEGAGNTEAFF
TGCAGTGCTATGGAAGGGGCTGGAAACACTGAAGCTTTCTTT
>TRBJ2-1|NA|NA|TRBV10-3
CAISRDPSDEQFF
TGTGCCATCAGTAGGGACCCAAGTGATGAGCAGTTCTTC
>TRBJ2-1|many|NA|TRBV6-5
CASSYSSGLSFSYEQFF
TGTGCCAGCAGTTACTCGAGCGGGCTCTCCTTTTCGTATGAGCAGTTCTTC
>TRBJ1-1|NA|NA|TRBV20-1
CSASTWGAAFF
TGCAGTGCTAGTACGTGGGGGGCAGCTTTCTTT
>TRBJ1-6|NA|NA|TRBV20-1
CSASDSTSYNSPLHF
TGCAGTGCGAGTGACTCTACCTCCTATAATTCACCCCTCCACTTT
>TRBJ2-4|few|NA|TRBV5-5
CASSRPGPENIQYF
TGTGCCAGCAGCCGGCCGGGACCCGAAAACATTCAGTACTTC
>TRBJ2-2|few|TRBD1|TRBV9
CASSVTGGVTGELFF
TGTGCCAGCAGCGTGACAGGGGGGGTCACCGGGGAGCTGTTTTTT
>TRBJ1-1|few|NA|TRBV12-3/TRBV12-4
CASSSGSNTEAFF
TGTGCCAGCAGTTCGGGGTCGAACACTGAAGCTTTCTTT
>TRBJ1-1|NA|NA|TRBV5-1
CASSLGGQNTEAFF
TGCGCCAGCAGCTTGGGTGGGCAGAACACTGAAGCTTTCTTT
>TRBJ1-6|many|NA|TRBV15
CATSRDGNSPLHF
TGTGCCACCAGCAGAGATGGGAATTCACCCCTCCACTTT
>TRBJ2-3|NA|NA|TRBV12-3/TRBV12-4
CATLLDTQYF
TGTGCCACCCTGTTGGATACGCAGTATTTT
>TRBJ2-7|NA|NA|TRBV4-3
CASSQDLGSSYEQYF
TGCGCCAGCAGCCAAGATCTTGGCAGCTCCTACGAGCAGTACTTC
>TRBJ2-6|NA|NA|TRBV27
CASSLQGFGVLTF
TGTGCCAGCAGTCTACAGGGCTTTGGCGTCCTGACTTTC
>TRBJ1-2|NA|TRBD1|TRBV9
CASSARTGGLYGYTF
TGTGCCAGCAGCGCCCGGACAGGGGGTTTATATGGCTACACCTTC
>TRBJ2-3|NA|NA|TRBV20-1
CSASRPFPTDTQYF
TGCAGTGCTAGTCGCCCCTTCCCCACAGATACGCAGTATTTT
>TRBJ1-2|NA|TRBD1|TRBV20-1
CSASRPGTGGGYTF
TGCAGTGCTAGCCGCCCAGGGACAGGGGGAGGCTACACCTTC
>TRBJ2-3|few|NA|TRBV15
CATSRDVRSTDTQYF
TGTGCCACCAGCAGAGATGTGCGGTCTACAGATACGCAGTATTTT
>TRBJ2-7|few|TRBD2|TRBV7-9
CASSLGTAGVTYEQYF
TGTGCCAGCAGCTTAGGAACAGCGGGAGTCACCTACGAGCAGTACTTC
>TRBJ2-5|NA|NA|TRBV7-6
CASSLVLAGKETQYF
TGTGCCAGCAGCTTAGTACTAGCAGGAAAAGAGACCCAGTACTTC
>TRBJ2-1|few|NA|TRBV5-1
CASTASARVNEQFF
TGCGCCAGCACGGCATCTGCCAGGGTGAATGAGCAGTTCTTC
>TRBJ2-3|NA|TRBD2|TRBV20-1
CSARDPSGGATDTQYF
TGCAGTGCTAGGGACCCTAGCGGGGGGGCAACAGATACGCAGTATTTT
>TRBJ1-1|NA|NA|TRBV4-1
CASSQNRGYTEAFF
TGCGCCAGCAGCCAGAATCGGGGGTACACTGAAGCTTTCTTT
>TRBJ2-3|NA|NA|TRBV10-3
CAISPGDSTDTQYF
TGTGCCATCAGCCCTGGGGATAGCACAGATACGCAGTATTTT
>TRBJ2-1|few|NA|TRBV20-1
CSARWAVTKYNEQFF
TGCAGTGCTAGATGGGCAGTAACGAAGTACAATGAGCAGTTCTTC
>TRBJ2-7|NA|NA|TRBV11-2
CASSWASPGYEQYF
TGTGCCAGCAGCTGGGCCTCACCGGGGTACGAGCAGTACTTC
>TRBJ2-7|few|NA|TRBV5-6
CASSKISEGWQYF
TGTGCCAGCAGCAAAATATCCGAAGGATGGCAGTACTTC
>TRBJ1-1|NA|NA|TRBV7-2
CASTLMTGNTEAFF
TGTGCCAGCACCCTAATGACAGGGAACACTGAAGCTTTCTTT
>TRBJ2-1|few|TRBD2|TRBV9
CASSIGTSGINEQFF
TGTGCCAGCAGCATCGGGACTAGCGGAATCAATGAGCAGTTCTTC
>TRBJ2-3|few|NA|TRBV15
CATSSSGDTQYF
TGTGCCACCAGCAGCTCCGGTGATACGCAGTATTTT
>TRBJ2-7|few|TRBD1|TRBV27
CASRIHSQGEQYF
TGTGCCAGCAGGATACACTCACAGGGGGAGCAGTACTTC
>TRBJ2-2|NA|TRBD2|TRBV7-6
CASSSLSGKAGELFF
TGTGCCAGCAGCTCCTTAAGCGGGAAGGCCGGGGAGCTGTTTTTT
>TRBJ2-7|NA|NA|TRBV2
CASSEQGTRSYEQYF
TGTGCCAGCAGTGAGCAAGGGACCCGCTCCTACGAGCAGTACTTC
>TRBJ2-1|NA|TRBD2|TRBV20-1
CCARASGSRSYNEQFF
TGCTGTGCTAGGGCCAGCGGGAGTAGGTCCTACAATGAGCAGTTCTTC
>TRBJ2-1|NA|NA|TRBV12-3/TRBV12-4
CAGSLRGGYNEQFF
TGTGCCGGCAGTTTGAGGGGTGGGTACAATGAGCAGTTCTTC
>TRBJ2-3|few|NA|TRBV2
CASSQTGATDTQYF
TGTGCCAGCAGCCAGACAGGTGCTACAGATACGCAGTATTTT
>TRBJ2-1|NA|TRBD2|TRBV5-1
CASSLSSGGIGEQFF
TGCGCCAGCAGCTTGTCCAGCGGGGGGATAGGTGAGCAGTTCTTC
>TRBJ2-7|medium-sized|NA|TRBV4-2
CASSQAKTDSYEQYF
TGTGCCAGCAGCCAAGCTAAGACAGACTCCTACGAGCAGTACTTC
>TRBJ1-5|NA|TRBD1|TRBV20-1
CSASSQGDQPQHF
TGCAGTGCTAGTAGCCAGGGGGATCAGCCCCAGCATTTT
>TRBJ2-1|NA|NA|TRBV6-1
CASRGGRLRDEQFF
TGTGCCAGCAGAGGGGGGAGATTAAGGGATGAGCAGTTCTTC
>TRBJ2-7|many|NA|TRBV12-3/TRBV12-4
CASSFRFEAGYEQYF
TGTGCCAGCAGTTTTCGGTTCGAGGCGGGCTACGAGCAGTACTTC